The 30 T cell receptor beta chains reported below all come from one sample, sequenced in a study of blood T cells in healthy people across ages. Next came a second PCR, run for roughly 7 to 12 cycles, which used a sample-barcoded 5' primer along with a J-beta primer mix. Each CDR3 protein gets one entry after TCRdb re-called the 5' RACE reads with MiXCR. Here the sample spans some 1.7 million distinct CDR3 sequences, roughly 28% being singletons. Sequencing was carried out using blood. The receptor source for this set is a woman younger than 45 in good health.

This clonotype was counted between two and nine times. The V call is TRBV6-7, the J call TRBJ2-7, with TRBD1 matching 8 bases. TRBV6-7 has ORF status, its function being uncertain. The CDR3 is 15 amino acids. Trimming took 6 bases from V and 0 from J; bases not matched to a gene: 7. The CDR3 nucleotides are TGTGCCAGCAGCCGACCGGGACAGGTCTCCTACGAGCAGTACTTC. It specifies CASSRPGQVSYEQYF.

This clonotype has a handful of counts. The V and J genes are TRBV4-1 and TRBJ1-4; perhaps TRBD1 as D (6 bases). Germline assignment: CDR1 MGHRA and CDR2 YSYEKL. This CDR3 is built from 14 residues. Deletions cut 0 bases from V and 8 bases from J, with 10 bases between. CDR3 protein: CASSQDAGGEKLFF. DNA of the CDR3: TGCGCCAGCAGCCAAGATGCGGGGGGCGAAAAACTGTTTTTT.

This chain connects TRBV7-2 to TRBJ2-1; D gene uncertain. Germline lookup yields CDR1 SGHTA and CDR2 FQGNSA. Trimming took 5 bases from V and 7 from J, leaving 21 bases between them. The CDR3 extends over 16 amino acids. The CDR3 spells CASSDGKRPIGNEQFF. The CDR3 DNA reads as TGTGCCAGCAGCGACGGTAAAAGGCCCATAGGAAATGAGCAGTTCTTC.

This clonotype has a count of ten or more. This chain links TRBV20-1 with TRBJ1-5, with D perhaps TRBD1 (5 bases). Trimming pared 4 bases from V and 1 base from J, leaving 14 bases between. Germline V CDR1 and CDR2: DFQATT, SNEGSKA (reference sequence). The CDR3 extends over 15 amino acids. The CDR3 sequence: CSATTGSKSNQPQHF. The CDR3 nucleotides read TGCAGTGCTACCACAGGCTCCAAAAGCAATCAGCCCCAGCATTTT.

This clonotype showed up just a few times. The chain links TRBV5-6 to TRBJ2-7; D possibly matches TRBD1 or TRBD2 (5 bases each). Per the germline V gene, CDR1 is SGHDT and CDR2 is YYEEEE. This CDR3 is 15 amino acids long. The V gene lost 3 bases and the J gene lost 2 bases, with 15 bases spanning the gap. CDR3 DNA sequence: TGTGCCAGCAGCTCCTTAGGGACCATCGCCTACGAGCAGTACTTC. Protein sequence: CASSSLGTIAYEQYF.

The chain links TRBV12-3 or TRBV12-4 to TRBJ2-5; D is ambiguous. CDR3 length equals 12 residues. The V end was cut by 5 bases, the J end by 6 bases, with 10 bases between. The CDR3 is CASSRARQTQYF. CDR3 sequence (DNA): TGTGCCAGCAGTAGGGCCCGGCAGACCCAGTACTTC.

The rearrangement uses TRBV28 and TRBJ2-7, with 9 bases lining up with TRBD1. Germline V gene data show CDR1 as MDHEN and CDR2 as SYDVKM. Trimming at V came to 3 bases and at J to 5 bases, leaving 5 bases not matched to a gene. This CDR3 is 14 amino acids long. In DNA, the CDR3 is TGTGCCAGCAGTTTCCGGGACAGGGTCGACGAGCAGTACTTC. This translates into CASSFRDRVDEQYF.

V is TRBV9 and J is TRBJ2-1; D is ambiguous. Germline V gene sequence: CDR1 SGDLS, CDR2 YYNGEE. The CDR3 covers 15 residues. Trimming shortened V by 0 bases and J by 2 bases, and 9 bases separated the two germline ends. The CDR3 DNA reads as TGTGCCAGCAGCGTAGAACCCGGACCCTACAATGAGCAGTTCTTC. Amino acid sequence: CASSVEPGPYNEQFF.

The V call is TRBV19, the J call TRBJ2-3; D gene unclear. This CDR3 contains 14 residues. The V end was cut by 3 bases, the J end by 2 bases, with 9 bases between. Germline V gene sequence: CDR1 LNHDA, CDR2 SQIVND (reference sequence). The CDR3 is CASSIGTSTDTQYF. CDR3 coding DNA: TGTGCCAGTAGTATCGGTACCTCCACAGATACGCAGTATTTT.

The gene calls are TRBV7-6 and TRBJ2-7; D not certain. The closer fit of TRBJ2-5 to the DNA end suggests the J call may be wrong. Germline values: CDR1 SGHVS, CDR2 FNYEAQ. The CDR3 covers 14 residues. The chain's CDR3 is CASSLAGFKETQYF. CDR3 bases: TGTGCCAGCAGCTTAGCGGGCTTCAAAGAGACCCAGTACTTC.

The chain has TRBV3-1 and TRBJ2-1; D is possibly TRBD1 or TRBD2 (6 bases each). The germline gives CDR1 LGHDT, CDR2 YNNKEL (reference sequence). This CDR3 contains 16 residues. Trimming pared 6 bases from V and 6 bases from J, leaving 21 bases between. The CDR3 spells CASSHKRRTGANEQFF. The CDR3 DNA follows: TGTGCCAGCAGTCACAAGCGGAGAACGGGGGCCAATGAGCAGTTCTTC.

The chain employs TRBV15 and TRBJ2-5, with 8 nucleotides matching TRBD2. From germline, CDR1 is LNHNV and CDR2 YYDKDF (reference sequence). Trimming removed 4 bases from V and 8 bases from J; junction bases left unmatched: 15. CDR3 length: 16 amino acids. CDR3 loop: CATSTGRAGAGDTQYF. The CDR3 DNA reads as TGTGCCACCAGCACCGGACGAGCGGGGGCGGGGGACACCCAGTACTTC.

J is TRBJ2-4 and V is TRBV4-3; D is unresolved. Looked up from germline, CDR1 is LGHNA and CDR2 is YSLEER. Trimming cost V 0 bases and J 0 bases, with 3 bases left between them. The CDR3 extends over 14 amino acids. Here the CDR3 DNA reads TGCGCCAGCAGCCAAGATGGAGCCAAAAACATTCAGTACTTC. It yields the protein CASSQDGAKNIQYF.

This clonotype was picked up many times. This rearrangement joins TRBV15 to TRBJ2-5; D uncertain. The V end lost 1 base, the J end lost 1 base, and 7 bases lay between the germline ends. This CDR3 is built from 14 residues. CDR1 LNHNV and CDR2 YYDKDF come from the germline V gene (reference sequence). The CDR3 region has the DNA TGTGCCACCAGCAGAGGCCAGCTCCAAGAGACCCAGTACTTC. Translated: CATSRGQLQETQYF.

V gene TRBV5-6 combines with J gene TRBJ2-4, with D maybe TRBD2 (6 bases). Germline V CDR1 and CDR2: SGHDT, YYEEEE. The CDR3 contains 16 residues. Trimming took 7 bases from V and 2 from J, leaving 19 bases between them. In DNA, the CDR3 is TGTGCCAGCTGCCCCGATTTACTAGCTTCCAAAAACATTCAGTACTTC. Amino acid sequence: CASCPDLLASKNIQYF.

The rearrangement uses TRBV29-1 and TRBJ2-5, with 7 nucleotides matching TRBD1. Germline values: CDR1 SQVTM, CDR2 ANQGSEA. J gave up 11 bases and V 7 bases, and 22 bases lay outside the gene matches. The CDR3 consists of 15 residues. The chain's CDR3 is CSAPDPGTVGNEQYF. CDR3 nucleotides: TGCAGCGCCCCGGATCCCGGGACAGTAGGCAATGAGCAGTACTTC.

V and J are TRBV12-3 or TRBV12-4 and TRBJ1-1; 7 positions match TRBD1. Trimming took 3 bases from V and 3 from J; bases not matched to a gene: 7. This CDR3 spans 15 amino acids. The CDR3 bases are TGTGCCAGCAGTTTTTTTGAGGGGGCGGACACTGAAGCTTTCTTT. This translates into CASSFFEGADTEAFF.

Regarding this clonotype: A much larger clone is a single base away; this may be a read error. The chain carries TRBV20-1 and TRBJ2-1; D is unresolved. The J call is in doubt because the DNA end fits TRBJ2-7 better. CDR1 is DFQATT and CDR2 is SNEGSKA in the germline V gene (reference sequence). This CDR3 has 12 amino acids. The CDR3 loop is CSARGSHNEQYF. In DNA, the CDR3 is TGCAGTGCTAGAGGTTCTCACAATGAGCAGTACTTC.

The rearrangement links TRBV20-1 to TRBJ2-1, with 7 bases matching TRBD1. CDR3 length equals 15 residues. V was pared by 0 bases and J by 5 bases, with 7 bases of the junction left unmatched. The germline V gene has CDR1 DFQATT and CDR2 SNEGSKA (reference sequence). CDR3 sequence: CSARDLGRGNNEQFF. Written as DNA, the CDR3 is TGCAGTGCTAGAGATCTCGGCAGGGGGAACAATGAGCAGTTCTTC.

The V and J genes are TRBV29-1 and TRBJ1-1; possibly TRBD1 for D (5 bases). Trimming removed 6 bases at V and 3 bases at J, with 17 bases between. This CDR3 region has 14 residues. Germline values: CDR1 SQVTM, CDR2 ANQGSEA. DNA of the CDR3: TGCAGCGTCCGCCTCGACAGCGAGGACACTGAAGCTTTCTTT. It translates to CSVRLDSEDTEAFF.

J is TRBJ2-4 and V is TRBV6-6; no clear D gene. Trimming took off 3 bases at V and 0 bases at J, with 6 bases between the two ends. CDR3 length: 14 residues. Germline values: CDR1 MNHNY, CDR2 SVGAGI (reference sequence). CDR3 in DNA: TGTGCCAGCAGTTATCGTTTAGCCAAAAACATTCAGTACTTC. Amino acids: CASSYRLAKNIQYF.

The chain recombines TRBV29-1 with TRBJ1-2, with D hard to call. The CDR3 spans 13 residues. V lost 6 bases and J 0 bases, leaving 11 bases between the germline ends. Germline values: CDR1 SQVTM, CDR2 ANQGSEA. The chain's CDR3 is CSVGKGPNYGYTF. CDR3 DNA sequence: TGCAGCGTGGGAAAAGGTCCTAACTATGGCTACACCTTC.

This clonotype was recorded at least ten times. The chain employs TRBV29-1 and TRBJ2-4, with TRBD1 matching over 8 bases. Per the germline V gene, CDR1 is SQVTM and CDR2 is ANQGSEA. The V and J ends lost 8 bases and 7 bases, in that order; junction bases with no gene match: 7. CDR3 length equals 12 residues. CDR3 amino acids: CSPRQGRNIQYF. The CDR3 nucleotides are TGCAGCCCAAGACAGGGGCGGAACATTCAGTACTTC.

This clonotype has just a few counts. V is TRBV29-1 and J is TRBJ2-3; 10 bases map to TRBD2. The CDR3 contains 15 residues. Trimming at V came to 4 bases and at J to 7 bases, leaving 11 bases not matched to a gene. Germline V lookup: CDR1 SQVTM, CDR2 ANQGSEA. For the CDR3, the DNA is TGCAGCGTTGGTTCCAGCGGGAGGGCCATCAATACGCAGTATTTT. It codes for CSVGSSGRAINTQYF.

This clonotype appeared a few times. The chain links TRBV29-1 to TRBJ1-5; D perhaps matches TRBD1 (6 bases). The CDR3 covers 13 residues. V was shortened by 4 bases and J by 6 bases, with 13 bases between the two germline ends. The germline V gene has CDR1 SQVTM and CDR2 ANQGSEA. Here the CDR3 DNA reads TGCAGCGTTGTAACAGGGCTCCCTCAGCCCCAGCATTTT. Amino acids: CSVVTGLPQPQHF.

This clonotype was observed a few times. The chain combines TRBV20-1 with TRBJ1-3; no clear D gene. V was cut by 1 base and J by 0 bases, with 13 bases left in between. This CDR3 comprises 16 residues. Germline values: CDR1 DFQATT, CDR2 SNEGSKA (reference sequence). The CDR3 coding sequence is TGCAGTGCTAGAGGGGAACGCCGTCTCTCTGGAAACACCATATATTTT. Amino acids: CSARGERRLSGNTIYF.

This chain joins TRBV20-1 and TRBJ2-3, with 9 nucleotides matching TRBD2. CDR3 length equals 14 residues. Germline V CDR1 and CDR2: DFQATT, SNEGSKA (reference sequence). The ends lost 5 bases at V and 2 bases at J; junction bases unmatched: 5. CDR3 in amino acids: CSAQASGDTDTQYF. For the CDR3, the DNA is TGCAGTGCTCAGGCTAGCGGGGACACAGATACGCAGTATTTT.

This clonotype was counted only a few times. V usage is TRBV15 and J usage is TRBJ1-2, with TRBD1 matching 8 bases. Germline-derived CDR1 and CDR2 are LNHNV and YYDKDF (reference sequence). Unmatched junction bases numbered 13, after V lost 9 bases and J lost 1 base. This CDR3 is built from 16 residues. The CDR3 sequence is CATSPGQGEGNYGYTF. CDR3 bases: TGTGCCACGTCTCCAGGACAGGGAGAGGGTAACTATGGCTACACCTTC.

This clonotype was observed many times. The V and J genes are TRBV6-6 and TRBJ2-5; 8 bases match TRBD1. The germline V gene encodes CDR1 MNHNY and CDR2 SVGAGI (reference sequence). Trimming at V came to 6 bases and at J to 5 bases, leaving 11 bases not matched to a gene. The CDR3 totals 15 residues. The CDR3 here is CASSPPSDREETQYF. CDR3 bases: TGTGCCAGCAGCCCACCTTCGGACAGGGAGGAGACCCAGTACTTC.

This rearrangement joins TRBV12-3 or TRBV12-4 to TRBJ1-6; no reliable D call. V was trimmed by 8 bases and J by 7 bases, leaving 15 bases between them. The CDR3 length is 14 residues. For the CDR3, the DNA is TGTGCCAGCGGCCCCGCGGTTTTGAATTCACCCCTCCACTTT. Translation: CASGPAVLNSPLHF.